The 10 T cell receptor beta chains presented below share a single source sample, sequenced in a study of vaccination effects on CD4 cells after COVID-19. The assay was immunoSEQ multiplex PCR, and TCRdb's table has in-frame clones only and misses some. This repertoire shows 25,000 to 35,000 clones, 65% to 90% found once; its top ten account for approximately 6%. Antigen-specific CD4+ T cell clonotypes were called by their expansion after viral peptide-pool culture in ViraFEST. CD4+ T cell isolation took place after more than eight days of culture. BNT162b2 vaccine or mRNA-1273 vaccine was given to participants in two doses. These receptors have no identified antigens. The material was CD4+ T cells from PBMCs cultured with SARS-CoV-2 spike peptides, obtained after COVID-19 vaccination. The receptors come from a human donor who received a COVID-19 vaccine. Some clones in this sample may be carry-over from other donors' samples.

This clone was seen just once. The chain carries TRBV30 and TRBJ2-3; 7 positions agree with TRBD2. This CDR3 has 14 amino acids. The junction had 6 bases not matched to a gene; V was cut back by 5 bases and J by 1 base. Germline V gene sequence: CDR1 GTSNPN, CDR2 SVGIG (reference sequence). In DNA form, the CDR3 reads TGTGCCTGGGGACGTGGGGGGGGCACAGATACGCAGTATTTT. This translates into CAWGRGGGTDTQYF.

This clone was recorded once. This sequence joins TRBV5-1 and TRBJ2-5; D not resolved. Trimming took 3 bases from V and 0 from J, leaving 3 bases between them. From germline, CDR1 is SGHRS and CDR2 YFSETQ. This CDR3 region has 12 residues. DNA for the CDR3: TGCGCCAGCAGCTGGGACCAAGAGACCCAGTACTTC. Translation: CASSWDQETQYF.

V usage is TRBV5-1 and J usage is TRBJ1-2; D remains ambiguous. This CDR3 spans 14 amino acids. V lost 7 bases, J lost 0 bases, and 13 bases lay in between. From germline, CDR1 is SGHRS and CDR2 YFSETQ. For the CDR3, the DNA is TGCGCCAGCTCTGAGGCCAATACTAACTATGGCTACACCTTC. The encoded protein is CASSEANTNYGYTF.

The chain uses TRBV7-3 and TRBJ2-2; 10 positions agree with TRBD2. The trim removed 4 bases at V and 6 bases at J, leaving 8 bases unmatched. Per germline, CDR1 SGHTA and CDR2 FQGTGA. The CDR3 has 16 residues. The CDR3 DNA reads TGTGCCAGCAGCTCGCGTCTAGCGGGGGCCCCCGGGGAGCTGTTTTTT. The encoded protein is CASSSRLAGAPGELFF.

The chain uses TRBV7-3 and TRBJ2-1, with D hard to call. V was pared by 3 bases and J by 7 bases, with 22 bases between. Germline V gene data show CDR1 as SGHTA and CDR2 as FQGTGA. The CDR3 covers 17 residues. CDR3 region: CASSFLSSESLENEQFF. CDR3 nucleotide sequence: TGTGCCAGCAGCTTCCTGTCGTCCGAGTCTCTCGAGAATGAGCAGTTCTTC.

This clone turned up a few times. V and J are TRBV10-2 and TRBJ1-1, with a weak D call TRBD1 (5 bases). V dropped 7 bases and J dropped 0 bases, with 12 bases sitting between them. This CDR3 is 14 amino acids long. Germline assignment: CDR1 WSHSY and CDR2 SAAADI. CDR3 in DNA: TGCGCCAGCAAGGTTCGGGGGATGAACACTGAAGCTTTCTTT. Amino acid sequence: CASKVRGMNTEAFF.

The chain employs TRBV7-3 and TRBJ2-1; 8 nucleotides line up with TRBD1. CDR3 length: 12 amino acids. Germline lookup yields CDR1 SGHTA and CDR2 FQGTGA. Trimming cost V 6 bases and J 12 bases; bases outside gene matches: 7. The CDR3 nucleotides read TGTGCCAGCAGTCCCGACAGGGGAGGGCAGTTCTTC. Translation: CASSPDRGGQFF.

The chain joins TRBV14 to TRBJ1-1; D is uncertain. The CDR3 is 16 amino acids. The germline CDR1 and CDR2 sequences are SGHDN and FVKESK. The V gene lost 4 bases and the J gene lost 1 base, with 16 bases spanning the gap. The CDR3 DNA is TGTGCCAGCAGCCTCGCCGTGGGTCAGCCGAACACTGAAGCTTTCTTT. Amino acids: CASSLAVGQPNTEAFF.

This chain uses TRBV11-2 with TRBJ2-3; 11 bases are a match to TRBD2. Germline CDR1 is SGHAT and CDR2 is FQNNGV. The CDR3 sequence is 17 residues long. V lost 1 base, J lost 7 bases, and 10 bases stayed unmatched. Written as DNA, the CDR3 is TGTGCCAGCAGCTTAGCCCCCACTAGCGGGGGTCAAAATACGCAGTATTTT. Translation: CASSLAPTSGGQNTQYF.

The chain recombines TRBV28 with TRBJ1-2; D is unresolved. The CDR3 loop spans 11 amino acids. The V and J ends lost 4 bases and 8 bases respectively, with 8 bases between them. The germline V gene encodes CDR1 MDHEN and CDR2 SYDVKM. CDR3 residues: CASSSLGGYTF. DNA of the CDR3: TGTGCCAGCAGTTCCTTGGGAGGCTACACCTTC.